This T cell receptor (beta chain) emerged from a study of CD8+CD57+ T cells in acquired aplastic anemia (dated by TCRdb to the late 2010s). Concerning the study at large: DNA extracted from sorted CD4+ and CD8+ cells had a mean of about 3 ug, with a range of 0.2 to 27.4 ug. Mean read counts for healthy donor samples were about 10.8 million for CD4+ cells and 11.0 million for CD8+ cells.

The paper as a whole reports these results and caveats: About 28 CD8+ CDR3 sequences were found in both patients and controls but appeared to be highly expressed in patients and within the immunodominant clones of the patients. No significant difference in CD8+ Simpson's diversity was found between patients and healthy controls (P=0.060).

TCR beta VDJ combination and CDR3 sequence profiling used genomic DNA as the template. An Illumina HiSeq 2000 was used for TCR repertoire sequencing. Regarding the original processing steps: Repertoires were assessed using TRBV/TRBJ rearrangement plots, CDR3 size and DJ length profiles, and Simpson's diversity index. The most abundant DNA sequence in the deep sequencing data was taken as the immunodominant clone. CDR3 amino acid sequences were screened for sharing across subjects and were compared with published repertoires and the VDJdb database. The public sequencing data were trimmed at Q25 with fastp and processed into clonotypes with MiXCR by TCRdb, which kept only in-frame beta chains. Every distinct CDR3 protein forms one entry, paired with its most common genes and DNA. These V and J calls originate from TCRdb's pipeline instead of the authors' own analysis. The sample table holds 150,000 or so distinct CDR3 sequences, of which 50% to 75% were seen once. Less than 55% of the sample is in the top ten clones.

In the study, sorted CD4+ and CD8+ blood T cells from patients with severe aplastic anemia and from healthy subjects underwent deep sequencing of TCR repertoires. Ficoll-Paque density gradient centrifugation was used to isolate peripheral blood mononuclear cells. Before DNA extraction, CD4+ and CD8+ T cells were sorted with FACS or magnetic beads. On this clonotype itself: The clone's antigen remains unknown. A read error may produce the germline difference seen at one junction end.

Including cysteine and phenylalanine, the CDR3 has 14 amino acids. Just the 42-base CDR3 DNA is kept, in frame starting at base 1. CDR1 and CDR2, per the germline V gene, are SGHNT and YENEEA. The sequence was collected from a human donor in good health. The chain links TRBV11-3 with TRBJ2-7; the D gene lacks a confident call. Sequenced: sorted CD4+, CD8+, or CD8+CD57+ T cells (not recorded which) from PBMCs. The sequenced DNA: TGTGCCGGCAGCGTAGATCTTGACCTATACGAGCAGTACTTC. This translates into CAGSVDLDLYEQYF.